The entry below describes one TCR beta chain. Germline CDR1 is MNHEY and CDR2 is SMNVEV (reference sequence). Trimming removed 3 bases from V and 5 bases from J, with 13 bases in between. The CDR3 contains 14 residues. In the original analysis: Estimated nucleated cell counts came from reference gene primer amplification. The protocol was immunoSEQ multiplex PCR, while the TCRdb copy is restricted to in-frame clones and leaves out a portion. V and J calls and clone size are copied from that table; D and trimming were computed from the DNA. The sample contains roughly 87,000 clones, about 84% of which appear only once. This specimen belongs to a study of blood T cell repertoires in COVID-19. Study summary: Samples of COVID-19 (acute and convalescent) were obtained from the United States, Italy and Spain. The analysed material was cDNA or gDNA that came from T cells, B-cell-depleted T cells, or PBMCs.

The TCR was taken from a man aged 45-65 years with active COVID-19. The rearrangement links TRBV27 to TRBJ1-1; weak D call: TRBD1 (6 bases). Sequences were obtained from peripheral blood. The CDR3 is CASSFNRVSTEAFF. As DNA, the CDR3 is TGTGCCAGCAGTTTTAACAGGGTCTCTACTGAAGCTTTCTTT.